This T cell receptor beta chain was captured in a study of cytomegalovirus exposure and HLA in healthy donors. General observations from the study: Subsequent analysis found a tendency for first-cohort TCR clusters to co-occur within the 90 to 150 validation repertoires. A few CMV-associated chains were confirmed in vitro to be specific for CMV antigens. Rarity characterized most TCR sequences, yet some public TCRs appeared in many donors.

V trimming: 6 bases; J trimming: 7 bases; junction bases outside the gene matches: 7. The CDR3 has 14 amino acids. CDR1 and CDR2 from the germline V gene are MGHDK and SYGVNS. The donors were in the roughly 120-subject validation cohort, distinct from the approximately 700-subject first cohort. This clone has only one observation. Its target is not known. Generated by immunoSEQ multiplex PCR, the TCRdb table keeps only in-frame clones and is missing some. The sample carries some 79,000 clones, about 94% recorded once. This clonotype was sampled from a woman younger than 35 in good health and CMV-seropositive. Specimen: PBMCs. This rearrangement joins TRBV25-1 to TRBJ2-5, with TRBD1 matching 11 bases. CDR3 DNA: TGTGCCAGCAGGGACAGGGGGCGAGTGGGGACCCAGTACTTC. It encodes CASRDRGRVGTQYF.